This is a list of T cell receptor beta chains from one sample in a study of cytomegalovirus exposure and HLA in healthy donors. The method was immunoSEQ multiplex PCR; TCRdb's version includes in-frame clones alone and lacks a portion of them. The sample comprises under 150,000 clones, roughly 69% of which are singletons, and 8.5% to 9.5% rests with the top ten. Input material: PBMCs. These receptors were collected from a woman between 35 and 50 years old in good health and CMV-seropositive. CDR3s include the opening cysteine and the closing phenylalanine or tryptophan. The D gene is left open where the match is weak. For some rows the clone size is stated as once, few or many, or as a class when expanded; others skip it.

v_call,j_call,d_call,clone_size,cdr3_nt,cdr3_aa
TRBV11-3,TRBJ2-3,TRBD2,NA,TGTGCCAGCAGCCGCGGACTAGCGGCCACAGATACGCAGTATTTT,CASSRGLAATDTQYF
TRBV13,TRBJ2-5,NA,NA,TGTGCCAGCAGCTTAGGTCCCGGGTACCAAGAGACCCAGTACTTC,CASSLGPGYQETQYF
TRBV6-1,TRBJ2-1,NA,NA,TGTGCCAGCAGACAGGGGGGGTACAATGAGCAGTTCTTC,CASRQGGYNEQFF
TRBV7-9,TRBJ1-1,NA,few,TGTGCCAGCAGCTTGCTAGGGGAAGGAGCTTTCTTT,CASSLLGEGAFF
TRBV9,TRBJ2-1,TRBD2,NA,TGTGCCAGCAGCCCCTCTCTGACTAGCGGGAGGGGGGATGAGCAGTTCTTC,CASSPSLTSGRGDEQFF
TRBV9,TRBJ2-7,TRBD2,NA,TGTGCCAGCAGCCCAAGCGGGGGGACTTTTATACAGTACGAGCAGTACTTC,CASSPSGGTFIQYEQYF
TRBV19,TRBJ1-2,NA,NA,TGTGCCAGTAGTACAGAGGGGAGCTATGGCTACACCTTC,CASSTEGSYGYTF
TRBV7-8,TRBJ1-2,NA,few,TGTGCCAGCAGCTCACTCCTTGGCCGGGTCCGGGGAGACTATGGCTACACCTTC,CASSSLLGRVRGDYGYTF
TRBV7-3,TRBJ2-1,TRBD2,NA,TGTGCCAGCAGCTCCTCCCCTAGCGGGAGCTTCAATGAGCAGTTCTTC,CASSSSPSGSFNEQFF
TRBV5-6,TRBJ1-1,TRBD1,once,TGTGCCAGCAGCGAGACAGGGGGTTTCATGAACACTGAAGCTTTCTTT,CASSETGGFMNTEAFF
TRBV9,TRBJ2-7,NA,NA,TGTGCCAGCAGCGTAGCTACTAGTGCCCACGAGCAGTACTTC,CASSVATSAHEQYF
TRBV5-1,TRBJ2-5,NA,NA,TGCGCCAGCAGCTTGGCCGGGGCGGGACCTCGCGAGACCCAGTACTTC,CASSLAGAGPRETQYF
TRBV2,TRBJ2-3,TRBD2,NA,TGTGCCAGCAAGGCGGGGGTCGGCACAGATACGCAGTATTTT,CASKAGVGTDTQYF
TRBV7-8,TRBJ1-5,NA,NA,TGTGCCAGCAGAGGGAGACTCAATCAGCCCCAGCATTTT,CASRGRLNQPQHF
TRBV4-3,TRBJ1-1,TRBD1,NA,TGCGCCAGCAGCCTCAGGGGGTGGAACACTGAAGCTTTCTTT,CASSLRGWNTEAFF
TRBV10-2,TRBJ1-1,NA,few,TGCGCCAGCAGTGAGTTTCCGGGTTCCACTGAAGCTTTCTTT,CASSEFPGSTEAFF
TRBV27,TRBJ2-7,NA,NA,TGTGCCAGCAGTTTATCGCTAGGGGCTCCCTACGAGCAGTACTTC,CASSLSLGAPYEQYF
TRBV18,TRBJ1-5,NA,once,TGTGCCAGCTCACCGGGACTGACCCCGGAACCCCAGCATTTT,CASSPGLTPEPQHF
TRBV5-8,TRBJ2-6,TRBD1,NA,TGTGCCAGCAGCCCCCGGACAGGGGTCCCTTCCTCTGGGGCCAACGTCCTGACTTTC,CASSPRTGVPSSGANVLTF
TRBV7-2,TRBJ2-1,TRBD2,NA,TGTGCCAGCAGCTTAGCAGTTAGCGGGAGTTCAGGCAATGAGCAGTTCTTC,CASSLAVSGSSGNEQFF
TRBV7-6,TRBJ2-3,NA,once,TGTGCCAGCAGCCTCAGCGGGCACACAGATACGCAGTATTTT,CASSLSGHTDTQYF
TRBV10-3,TRBJ1-2,NA,NA,TGTGCCATCAGTGTTAAATTGGAGACGGTCGGGAGCTACACCTTC,CAISVKLETVGSYTF
TRBV14,TRBJ2-1,TRBD1,NA,TGTGCCAGCAGCCAAAGGGGGCCGAATGAGCAGTTCTTC,CASSQRGPNEQFF
TRBV28,TRBJ2-2,NA,NA,TGTGCCACCCTAGGCTTAAACGGGGAGCTGTTTTTT,CATLGLNGELFF
TRBV19,TRBJ2-7,TRBD2,NA,TGTGCCAGTAGTATGGGGACTAACTACGAGCAGTACTTC,CASSMGTNYEQYF
TRBV11-1,TRBJ2-7,NA,NA,TGTGCCAGCATGACGAGGGAAGGAGCTTGGGAGCAGTACTTC,CASMTREGAWEQYF
TRBV5-1,TRBJ2-7,TRBD1,NA,TGCGCCAGCAGCTCCCCCGGACAGGGTCCCCACGAGCAGTACTTC,CASSSPGQGPHEQYF
TRBV6-5,TRBJ2-1,TRBD1,NA,TGTGCCAGCAGTTGGACAGGCCGTCAAGAGCAGTTCTTC,CASSWTGRQEQFF
TRBV6-5,TRBJ2-1,TRBD2,NA,TGTGCCAGCATTAACCTAGCGGGAGGGTTGTTCTTC,CASINLAGGLFF
TRBV30,TRBJ1-1,TRBD1,NA,TGTGCCTGGAGTGAGGGGGCCCCCGAAGCTTTCTTT,CAWSEGAPEAFF
TRBV6-5,TRBJ1-1,NA,NA,TGTGCCAGCAGGGAGGTGGGGGGGCTGAACACTGAAGCTTTCTTT,CASREVGGLNTEAFF
TRBV5-4,TRBJ2-7,TRBD1,NA,TGTGCCAGCAGCTTCGGGACAGGGGGCGCACCCTCCTACGAGCAGTACTTC,CASSFGTGGAPSYEQYF
TRBV11-2,TRBJ1-1,NA,NA,TGTGCCAGCAGCTTAGATCTGGGGGGCACTGAAGCTTTCTTT,CASSLDLGGTEAFF
TRBV7-6,TRBJ1-6,NA,few,TGTGCCAGCAGCTTAGAGCCAGGGTATAATTCACCCCTCCACTTT,CASSLEPGYNSPLHF
TRBV15,TRBJ2-5,TRBD1,NA,TGTGCCACCAGCAGAGACCTTCTAAGCTCAGGGGGAGAGACCCAGTACTTC,CATSRDLLSSGGETQYF
TRBV5-5,TRBJ2-7,NA,NA,TGTGCCAGCAGCTTGGTGGATCAGGGGCAGGTGCCGTGGTTC,CASSLVDQGQVPWF
TRBV4-2,TRBJ2-1,TRBD1,few,TGTGCCAGCAGCCATCCTACCGGGACAGGGAGCAATGAGCAGTTCTTC,CASSHPTGTGSNEQFF
TRBV20-1,TRBJ1-1,NA,NA,TGCAGTGCTCGCGACACCGAAGCTTTCTTT,CSARDTEAFF
TRBV4-3,TRBJ2-2,TRBD1,NA,TGCGCCAGCAGGCACCAAGATTATTACCAACAGGGGGGTTCCGGGGAGCTGTTTTTT,CASRHQDYYQQGGSGELFF
TRBV19,TRBJ1-5,NA,NA,TGTGCCAGTAGTATTGGGGGGAAAAAAGCGGATCAGCCCCAGCATTTT,CASSIGGKKADQPQHF
TRBV5-1,TRBJ1-2,NA,NA,TGCGCCAGCAGCTTGGAGGGGACTTTGGGGTATGGCTACACCTTC,CASSLEGTLGYGYTF
TRBV5-1,TRBJ1-4,TRBD1,once,TGCGCCAGCAGCCCCGGGGGACAGGGGGCAACTAATGAAAAACTGTTTTTT,CASSPGGQGATNEKLFF
TRBV7-9,TRBJ1-5,NA,NA,TGTGCCAGCAGCTTAGATGGGGGGAGTCAGCCCCAGCATTTT,CASSLDGGSQPQHF
TRBV6-5,TRBJ2-2,TRBD2,few,TGTGCCAGCAGTCCTTGGACTAGCGGGACCGGGGAGCTGTTTTTT,CASSPWTSGTGELFF
TRBV5-1,TRBJ1-2,TRBD1,NA,TGCGCCAGCAGCTTTGGACAGGGTGATGGCTACACCTTC,CASSFGQGDGYTF
TRBV5-6,TRBJ2-1,NA,NA,TGTGCCAGCAGCTTGGGACTGGGGGGCTCCTACAATGAGCAGTTCTTC,CASSLGLGGSYNEQFF
TRBV13,TRBJ2-7,TRBD2,NA,TGTGCCAGCAGCCGCGAAGGACTAGCGGGACGTATTCGGGCCTACGAGCAGTACTTC,CASSREGLAGRIRAYEQYF
TRBV30,TRBJ2-2,TRBD2,NA,TGTGCCTGGAGTAACCGCGCTCTAGCGGGAAACACCGGGGAGCTGTTTTTT,CAWSNRALAGNTGELFF
TRBV19,TRBJ1-5,NA,NA,TGTGCCAGTAGTATCACAAATCAGCCCCAGCATTTT,CASSITNQPQHF
TRBV23-1,TRBJ2-7,NA,NA,TGCGCCAGCAGTCTGAGTGAGCAGTACTTC,CASSLSEQYF
TRBV9,TRBJ2-2,TRBD1,few,TGTGCCAGCAGCGCCCCTTCCGGGACAGGGGACACCGGGGAGCTGTTTTTT,CASSAPSGTGDTGELFF
TRBV6-1,TRBJ1-2,NA,NA,TGTGCCAGCAGTGAATACTCCACAGCTAACTATGGCTACACCTTC,CASSEYSTANYGYTF
TRBV4-3,TRBJ2-3,NA,NA,TGCGCCAGCAGCCCCGACCTACAGGGAACAGATACGCAGTATTTT,CASSPDLQGTDTQYF
TRBV5-1,TRBJ1-1,TRBD1,NA,TGCGCCAGCAGCGGCGGCAGGGGGGCGGTTCGGGACACTGAAGCTTTCTTT,CASSGGRGAVRDTEAFF
TRBV27,TRBJ1-2,NA,few,TGTGCCAGCAGTTTAAGCAAGAGTTATGGCTACACCTTC,CASSLSKSYGYTF
TRBV28,TRBJ1-2,NA,NA,TGTGCCAGCAGTACCCCAACCTCGCCCCCTACGGATGGCTACACCTTC,CASSTPTSPPTDGYTF
TRBV27,TRBJ2-7,TRBD2,NA,TGTGCCAGCAGTACATCTATATGGGCGGGAGGGCCCGGACGACCACAGTACGAGCAGTACTTC,CASSTSIWAGGPGRPQYEQYF
TRBV4-2,TRBJ2-7,NA,few,TGTGCCAGCAGCGAGTTCGGGAGCGGCGAGCAGTACTTC,CASSEFGSGEQYF
TRBV30,TRBJ2-3,NA,NA,TGTGCCTGGGCGGCTAGCACAGATACGCAGTATTTT,CAWAASTDTQYF
TRBV2,TRBJ2-5,TRBD1,NA,TGTGCCAGCAGGGCAGACAGGGGAGGTTCGTTGACCCAGTACTTC,CASRADRGGSLTQYF